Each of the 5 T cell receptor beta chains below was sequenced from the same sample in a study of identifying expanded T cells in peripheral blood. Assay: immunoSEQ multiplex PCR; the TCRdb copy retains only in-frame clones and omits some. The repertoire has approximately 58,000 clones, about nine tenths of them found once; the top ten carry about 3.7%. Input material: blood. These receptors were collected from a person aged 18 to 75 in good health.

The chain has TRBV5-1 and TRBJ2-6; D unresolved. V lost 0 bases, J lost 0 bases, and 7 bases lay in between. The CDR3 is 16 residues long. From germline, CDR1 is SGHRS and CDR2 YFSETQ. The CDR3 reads CASSLGGVSGANVLTF. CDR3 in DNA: TGCGCCAGCAGCTTGGGAGGTGTCTCTGGGGCCAACGTCCTGACTTTC.

The CDR3 DNA is TGTGCCAGCAGCAAACCGGATCATCAAGAGACCCAGTACTTC. Its translation: CASSKPDHQETQYF. J is TRBJ2-5 and V is TRBV5-4, with D unclear. The CDR3 is 14 amino acids. Trimming took 4 bases from V and 2 from J, leaving 12 bases between them. Looked up from germline, CDR1 is SGHNT and CDR2 is YYREEE (reference sequence).

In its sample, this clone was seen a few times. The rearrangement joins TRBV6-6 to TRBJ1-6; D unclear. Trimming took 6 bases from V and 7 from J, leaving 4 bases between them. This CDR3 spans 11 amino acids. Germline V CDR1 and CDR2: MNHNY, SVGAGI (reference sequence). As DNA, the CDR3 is TGTGCCAGCAGCCTCAATTCACCCCTCCACTTT. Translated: CASSLNSPLHF.

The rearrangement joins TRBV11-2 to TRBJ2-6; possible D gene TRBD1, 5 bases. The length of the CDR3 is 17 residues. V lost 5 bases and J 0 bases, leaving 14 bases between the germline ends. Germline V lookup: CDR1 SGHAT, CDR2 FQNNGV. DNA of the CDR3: TGTGCCAGCAGCGCCCATGACAGTTCCTCTGGGGCCAACGTCCTGACTTTC. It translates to CASSAHDSSSGANVLTF. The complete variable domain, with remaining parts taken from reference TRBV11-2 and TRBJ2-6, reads EAGVAQSPRYKIIEKRQSVAFWCNPISGHATLYWYQQILGQGPKLLIQFQNNGVVDDSQLPKDRFSAERLKGVDSTLKIQPAKLEDSAVYLCASSAHDSSSGANVLTFGAGSRLTVL.

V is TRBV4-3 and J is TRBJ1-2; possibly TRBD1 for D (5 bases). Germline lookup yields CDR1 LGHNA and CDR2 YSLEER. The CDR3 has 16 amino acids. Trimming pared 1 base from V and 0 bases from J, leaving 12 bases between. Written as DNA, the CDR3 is TGCGCCAGCAGCCAAGCTGGCTCGACAGCTAACTATGGCTACACCTTC. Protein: CASSQAGSTANYGYTF.